This T cell receptor (beta chain) was sequenced in a study of blood T cell repertoires in COVID-19. Across the study: Researchers got acute and convalescent COVID-19 samples from the United States, Italy and Spain. From T cells, B-cell-depleted T cells, or PBMCs came the material, which was cDNA or gDNA.

V was pared by 11 bases and J by 4 bases, with 9 bases between. Germline lookup yields CDR1 ENHRY and CDR2 SYGVKD. CDR3 length: 11 amino acids. This clone has just a few counts. Per the authors' pipeline: Reference gene primer amplification yielded estimated nucleated cell counts. Sequenced by immunoSEQ multiplex PCR; TCRdb stores in-frame clones only, minus some. That table supplies the V and J calls and clone size; D and trimming were determined from the DNA. This sample has 240,000 or so clones, with approximately 87% found just once. The V and J genes are TRBV10-3 and TRBJ1-3; D is undetermined. Material: peripheral blood. The receptor comes from a man aged 55-75 years with acute or convalescent COVID-19. The CDR3 reads CAAGWGNTIYF. CDR3 DNA: TGTGCCGCGGGTTGGGGAAACACCATATATTTT.